A selection of T cell receptor beta chains follows, all from one sample in a study of blood T cells in healthy people across ages. Each CDR3 protein is one row after TCRdb ran MiXCR on the 5' RACE reads. Of some 1.8 million distinct CDR3 sequences in the sample, about two fifths are singletons; the top ten hold 23%. What was sequenced was blood. The origin of the receptors is a human donor in good health. The CDR3 runs from the conserved cysteine through the conserved F or W. Each record gives: CDR3 DNA, CDR3 protein, D gene, clone size, V gene, J gene, CDR3 length. A D gene is named only where the DNA matches it firmly. Clone size is given for some rows only: seen once, a few or many times, or a class if the clone is expanded.

DNA: TGCAGTGCTAAAGATCTAGCGGCGGTATTCTCCTACGAGCAGTACTTC
CDR3: CSAKDLAAVFSYEQYF
D: TRBD2
size: NA
V: TRBV20-1
J: TRBJ2-7
length: 16

DNA: TGCAGTGCACTAGACAGCACCAAAGGATATGGCTACACCTTC
CDR3: CSALDSTKGYGYTF
D: NA
size: once
V: TRBV20-1
J: TRBJ1-2
length: 14

DNA: TGTGCCGGCAGTCCGCCCGGGACAGGGGACTATGGCTACACCTTC
CDR3: CAGSPPGTGDYGYTF
D: TRBD1
size: NA
V: TRBV12-3/TRBV12-4
J: TRBJ1-2
length: 15

DNA: TGTGCCAGCAGCCAGGGACGTCATACAGATACGCAGTATTTT
CDR3: CASSQGRHTDTQYF
D: NA
size: few
V: TRBV6-5
J: TRBJ2-3
length: 14

DNA: TGTGCCAGCAGGGCGGCTAGAGGCGGGGGGGCCATTGATACGCAGTATTTT
CDR3: CASRAARGGGAIDTQYF
D: TRBD2
size: NA
V: TRBV7-2
J: TRBJ2-3
length: 17

DNA: TGCAGTGCCTACGCCGGACTAGCGGGGGGTCTTGAGTTCTTC
CDR3: CSAYAGLAGGLEFF
D: TRBD2
size: few
V: TRBV20-1
J: TRBJ2-1
length: 14

DNA: TGTGCCAGCACCCTGAACGGGATCCATCAGCCCCAGCATTTT
CDR3: CASTLNGIHQPQHF
D: NA
size: NA
V: TRBV5-6
J: TRBJ1-5
length: 14

DNA: TGTGCCAGCAATGACTGGGACGACTATGGCTACACCTTC
CDR3: CASNDWDDYGYTF
D: NA
size: NA
V: TRBV25-1
J: TRBJ1-2
length: 13

DNA: TGTGCCAGCAGTCGCTCCCACGGACAGGGGTCCTACAATGAGCAGTTCTTC
CDR3: CASSRSHGQGSYNEQFF
D: TRBD1
size: NA
V: TRBV12-3/TRBV12-4
J: TRBJ2-1
length: 17

DNA: TGTGCCCGCAGCTTAGCGCTGGAGACACCATCTAACTATGGCTACACCTTC
CDR3: CARSLALETPSNYGYTF
D: NA
size: NA
V: TRBV7-9
J: TRBJ1-2
length: 17

DNA: TGTGCCAGCAGCCAAGAGACAGCGAACACTGAAGCTTTCTTT
CDR3: CASSQETANTEAFF
D: NA
size: NA
V: TRBV4-2
J: TRBJ1-1
length: 14

DNA: TGTGCCAGCAGAACAAGGGGCATCCGGGACAGCTACTACGAGCAGTACTTC
CDR3: CASRTRGIRDSYYEQYF
D: TRBD1
size: few
V: TRBV6-2/TRBV6-3
J: TRBJ2-7
length: 17

DNA: TGTGCCAGCAGCTCCGGATCAGGACCGGGGACCCAGTACTTC
CDR3: CASSSGSGPGTQYF
D: NA
size: NA
V: TRBV28
J: TRBJ2-5
length: 14

DNA: TGTGCCAGCAGCCCCCCACCTACAGGGGGTGGGGATACGCAGTATTTT
CDR3: CASSPPPTGGGDTQYF
D: TRBD1
size: few
V: TRBV7-2
J: TRBJ2-3
length: 16

DNA: TGTGCCAGCAGGATCGGGGGGCGAAGCTACGAGCAGTACTTC
CDR3: CASRIGGRSYEQYF
D: NA
size: NA
V: TRBV28
J: TRBJ2-7
length: 14

DNA: TGCAGTGCTAGAGATGAGGACAGGGGCCGGTCTTCGAATCAGCCCCAGCATTTT
CDR3: CSARDEDRGRSSNQPQHF
D: TRBD1
size: NA
V: TRBV20-1
J: TRBJ1-5
length: 18

DNA: TGTGCCAGCAGTCGCTTTCCCAATCAGCCCCAGCATTTT
CDR3: CASSRFPNQPQHF
D: NA
size: few
V: TRBV6-5
J: TRBJ1-5
length: 13

DNA: TGCGCCAGCAGCCAGACTGGGTTACAGGGAGGATCTGGGGCCGACGTCCTGACTTTC
CDR3: CASSQTGLQGGSGADVLTF
D: NA
size: few
V: TRBV4-1
J: TRBJ2-6
length: 19

DNA: TGTGCCACCCTTTTCCTTTTTTTGAAAAAAGGCGTAAGGGGACGTGGCTACACCTTC
CDR3: CATLFLFLKKGVRGRGYTF
D: NA
size: NA
V: TRBV28
J: TRBJ1-2
length: 19

DNA: TGTGCCAGCAGTTTATTGACGGGGACAGGGGCCTCAGATACGCAGTATTTT
CDR3: CASSLLTGTGASDTQYF
D: TRBD1
size: NA
V: TRBV27
J: TRBJ2-3
length: 17

DNA: TGTGCCAGCAGCTTAAATGCTGGATCGAACACTGAAGCTTTCTTT
CDR3: CASSLNAGSNTEAFF
D: NA
size: NA
V: TRBV7-2
J: TRBJ1-1
length: 15

DNA: TGCGCCAGCAGCTTTGGGCTAGAAAGCTCCTACGAGCAGTACTTC
CDR3: CASSFGLESSYEQYF
D: NA
size: many
V: TRBV5-1
J: TRBJ2-7
length: 15

DNA: TGTGCCAGCGGGGGGAGGTTCTCTGGGGCCAACGTCCTGACTTTC
CDR3: CASGGRFSGANVLTF
D: NA
size: many
V: TRBV12-3/TRBV12-4
J: TRBJ2-6
length: 15

DNA: TGTGCCACCAGTGATTATGTTCCGGGACTGGGACTATACAATGAGCAGTTCTTC
CDR3: CATSDYVPGLGLYNEQFF
D: TRBD2
size: NA
V: TRBV24-1
J: TRBJ2-1
length: 18

DNA: TGTGCCAGCAGTTTAGGGGGGACCTTTATGAACACTGAAGCTTTCTTT
CDR3: CASSLGGTFMNTEAFF
D: NA
size: NA
V: TRBV27
J: TRBJ1-1
length: 16

DNA: TGTGCCAGCAGCAAGGGACAGTCGGTAGGGTACACCTTC
CDR3: CASSKGQSVGYTF
D: TRBD1
size: NA
V: TRBV7-2
J: TRBJ1-2
length: 13

DNA: TGTGCCAGCAGTGAGCGGGGCTTCTACGAGCAGTACTTC
CDR3: CASSERGFYEQYF
D: NA
size: NA
V: TRBV6-1
J: TRBJ2-7
length: 13

DNA: TGTGCCAGCAGTGAAGACAGGGGGGTTTTCCCTAACTATGGCTACACCTTC
CDR3: CASSEDRGVFPNYGYTF
D: TRBD1
size: few
V: TRBV6-7
J: TRBJ1-2
length: 17

DNA: TGCAGTGCTAGAGACGGGGTAGGGGAGACCCAGTACTTC
CDR3: CSARDGVGETQYF
D: NA
size: NA
V: TRBV20-1
J: TRBJ2-5
length: 13

DNA: TGTGCCAGCAGTCTGCAGGAGGCGCAGTTCTTC
CDR3: CASSLQEAQFF
D: NA
size: NA
V: TRBV12-3/TRBV12-4
J: TRBJ2-1
length: 11

DNA: TGTGCCAGCAGCACAAGCGGCCCCTACAGGGGGCATCTTGCCGACGTCCTGACTTTC
CDR3: CASSTSGPYRGHLADVLTF
D: TRBD1
size: few
V: TRBV4-2
J: TRBJ2-6
length: 19

DNA: TGTGCCAGCAGCCAAGAGTTCGAGCGGGGGGGCAATGAGCAGTTCTTC
CDR3: CASSQEFERGGNEQFF
D: TRBD2
size: many
V: TRBV4-2
J: TRBJ2-1
length: 16

DNA: TGTGCCAGCGGCAGGACAGCGGTGGTGCCCCCATACGAGCAGTACTTC
CDR3: CASGRTAVVPPYEQYF
D: NA
size: NA
V: TRBV2
J: TRBJ2-7
length: 16

DNA: TGTGCCAGCAGCTACGGGACCTCCGAGCAGTTCTTC
CDR3: CASSYGTSEQFF
D: NA
size: NA
V: TRBV14
J: TRBJ2-1
length: 12

DNA: TGCAGTGCTAGAGGTCCGGGTTATGAGCAGTTCTTC
CDR3: CSARGPGYEQFF
D: NA
size: few
V: TRBV20-1
J: TRBJ2-1
length: 12

DNA: TGTGCCAGCAGCTTAAACCCGATGGGAACAGATACGCAGTATTTT
CDR3: CASSLNPMGTDTQYF
D: NA
size: few
V: TRBV11-2
J: TRBJ2-3
length: 15